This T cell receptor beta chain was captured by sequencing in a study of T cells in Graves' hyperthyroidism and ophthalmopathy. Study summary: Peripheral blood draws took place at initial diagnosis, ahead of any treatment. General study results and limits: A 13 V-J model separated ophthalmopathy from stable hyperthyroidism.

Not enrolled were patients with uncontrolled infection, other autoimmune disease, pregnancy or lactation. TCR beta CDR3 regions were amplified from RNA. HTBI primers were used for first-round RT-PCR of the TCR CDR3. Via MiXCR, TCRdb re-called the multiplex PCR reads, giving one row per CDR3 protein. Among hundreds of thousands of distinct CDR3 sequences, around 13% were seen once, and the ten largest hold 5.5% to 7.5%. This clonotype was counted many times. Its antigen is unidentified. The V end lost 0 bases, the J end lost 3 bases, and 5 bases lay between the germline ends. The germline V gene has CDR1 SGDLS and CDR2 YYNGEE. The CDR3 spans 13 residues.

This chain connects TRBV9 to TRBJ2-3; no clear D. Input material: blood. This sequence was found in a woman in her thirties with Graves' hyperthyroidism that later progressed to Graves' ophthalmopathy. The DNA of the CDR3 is TGTGCCAGCAGCGTAGAGGCGACAGATACGCAGTATTTT. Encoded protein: CASSVEATDTQYF. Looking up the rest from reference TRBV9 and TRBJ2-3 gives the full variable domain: DSGVTQTPKHLITATGQRVTLRCSPRSGDLSVYWYQQSLDQGLQFLIQYYNGEERAKGNILERFSAQQFPDLHSELNLSSLELGDSALYFCASSVEATDTQYFGPGTRLTVL.